This T cell receptor (beta chain) is drawn from a study of CD8 T cells in ankylosing spondylitis. TCRdb processed the 5' RACE reads anew with MiXCR; each CDR3 protein has one entry. The sample includes 200,000 to 250,000 distinct CDR3 sequences, about a sixth of them seen just once. The CDR3 extends over 16 amino acids. Unmatched junction bases numbered 7, after V lost 5 bases and J lost 9 bases. Germline-derived CDR1 and CDR2 are MNHEY and SMNVEV (reference sequence). A note on this clonotype: Its specificity is unknown.

Whole-study results and caveats: Disease-linked clones were CD8+ and relatively rare in peripheral blood. Several highly homologous variants made up a TCR beta motif, and this motif appeared characteristic of ankylosing spondylitis blood. Reportedly, significant enrichment of disease-linked clones occurred in matched ankylosing spondylitis synovial fluid.

The specimen was blood, either unsorted or a sorted T cell fraction (not recorded which). The origin of this receptor is a male donor with ankylosing spondylitis. V gene TRBV27 combines with J gene TRBJ2-1, with 16 bases identical to TRBD2. The CDR3 bases are TGTGCCAGCAGTCCGGGACTAGCGGGAGGGCAGGGTGAGCAGTTCTTC. It codes for CASSPGLAGGQGEQFF.